One sample yielded the 25 T cell receptor beta chains listed below, sequenced in a study of T cells after yellow fever vaccination. TCRdb recomputed calls from the 5' RACE reads with MiXCR, one row per CDR3 protein. Counted here are a few hundred thousand distinct CDR3 sequences, 6.9% occurring once; the ten biggest clones make up about 0.9%. The sequenced sample was CD4+ T cells sorted from PBMCs, obtained 15 days after the yellow fever booster vaccination. These TCRs come from a man between 25 and 39 years old who received the YFV17D yellow fever vaccine.

This rearrangement joins TRBV4-3 to TRBJ2-7, with 8 bases aligning to TRBD1. The germline V gene encodes CDR1 LGHNA and CDR2 YSLEER. CDR3 length equals 15 residues. The V gene end was trimmed by 3 bases and the J gene end by 1 base; junction bases not matched to a gene: 5. The CDR3 DNA is TGCGCCAGCAGCCAGGACAGGGCCGCATCCTACGAGCAGTACTTC. It encodes CASSQDRAASYEQYF.

This clonotype was detected a few times. One end of the junction is discordant with germline, which a read error may explain. This rearrangement joins TRBV29-1 to TRBJ2-7; TRBD2 matches 8 bases. The CDR3 totals 16 residues. The germline gives CDR1 SQVTM, CDR2 ANQGSEA. The CDR3 spells CSVEVGGGRPSFEQYF. The CDR3 DNA is TGCAGCGTTGAAGTGGGGGGCGGGAGGCCCTCCTTCGAGCAGTACTTC.

The table lists this clonotype with a few counts. This chain uses TRBV6-5 with TRBJ2-5, with D maybe TRBD2 (6 bases). V lost 2 bases and J lost 2, with 12 bases in between. The CDR3 is 15 amino acids. Germline CDR1 and CDR2: MNHEY and SVGAGI. As DNA, the CDR3 is TGTGCCAGCAGTTACGGACGGGGGTGGCAAGAGACCCAGTACTTC. Translation gives CASSYGRGWQETQYF.

The genes are TRBV12-3 or TRBV12-4 and TRBJ1-5; unclear D gene. Trimming removed 2 bases from V and 6 bases from J, with 11 bases in between. This CDR3 is built from 14 residues. The CDR3 sequence: CASSLYGVGQPQHF. The CDR3 DNA reads TGTGCCAGCAGTTTATATGGGGTCGGTCAGCCCCAGCATTTT.

In its sample, this clonotype was seen a few times. The genes are TRBV20-1 and TRBJ2-7; 7 positions match TRBD1. The V and J ends lost 3 bases and 2 bases, in that order; junction bases with no gene match: 7. Germline assignment: CDR1 DFQATT and CDR2 SNEGSKA (reference sequence). CDR3 length: 14 amino acids. CDR3 sequence (DNA): TGCAGTGCTAGTAGGGACAGTACAACCTACGAGCAGTACTTC. This encodes CSASRDSTTYEQYF.

Notes on this clonotype: Given a much more abundant clone one base away, this may be a read error. The chain combines TRBV12-3 or TRBV12-4 with TRBJ1-5, with D possibly being TRBD1 (5 bases). Trimming removed 1 base at V and 5 bases at J, with 15 bases between. The CDR3 is made up of 16 amino acids. The DNA for the CDR3 is TGTGCCAGCAGTTTAGTGCATGGGGCCGGCGATCAGCCCCAGCATTTT. This codes for CASSLVHGAGDQPQHF.

The genes are TRBV11-1 and TRBJ2-6; 7 bases align to TRBD2. The CDR3 is made up of 18 amino acids. Looked up from germline, CDR1 is SGHAT and CDR2 is FQDESV (reference sequence). V shed 2 bases, J shed 0 bases, and the junction held 7 bases outside the gene matches. The CDR3 nucleotides read TGTGCCAGCAGCTTATCGACTAGCCCAGCCTCTGGGGCCAACGTCCTGACTTTC. This encodes CASSLSTSPASGANVLTF.

This clonotype was seen ten or more times. CDR3 DNA sequence: TGTGCCTCCACCAGGGACTCTGGGGCCAACGTCCTGACTTTC. This codes for CASTRDSGANVLTF. This chain links TRBV6-2 or TRBV6-3 with TRBJ2-6, with a weak D call TRBD1 (5 bases). Germline V CDR1 and CDR2: MNHEY, SVGEGT. V dropped 11 bases and J dropped 0 bases, with 11 bases sitting between them. The CDR3 consists of 14 residues.

This clonotype was seen more than once but under ten times. The chain links TRBV7-9 to TRBJ2-5, with D perhaps matching TRBD2 (5 bases). CDR1 is SEHNR and CDR2 is FQNEAQ in the germline V gene (reference sequence). The CDR3 is made up of 15 amino acids. Trimming shortened V by 0 bases and J by 0 bases, and 8 bases separated the two germline ends. The CDR3 DNA follows: TGTGCCAGCAGCTTAGCAAACGGGGACCAAGAGACCCAGTACTTC. Encoded protein: CASSLANGDQETQYF.

The rearrangement links TRBV20-1 to TRBJ2-7; no clear D. Between the trimmed V and J ends, which lost 1 base and 0 bases, there was a span of 10 bases. CDR1 DFQATT and CDR2 SNEGSKA come from the germline V gene (reference sequence). The length of the CDR3 is 14 residues. The CDR3 protein is CSARAGGSSYEQYF. DNA of the CDR3: TGCAGTGCTAGAGCGGGCGGAAGCTCCTACGAGCAGTACTTC.

To note about this clonotype: A read error may explain this, as a much larger clone is one base away. The rearrangement links TRBV10-2 to TRBJ2-1; a weak D match, TRBD1 (6 bases). CDR3 size: 14 residues. Germline loops: CDR1 WSHSY, CDR2 SAAADI. The CDR3 DNA sequence: TGCGCCAGCAGTGTTCGGGACAACTACAAAGAGCAGTTCTTC. Translating it yields CASSVRDNYKEQFF.

This clonotype was detected only a few times. The chain combines TRBV7-8 with TRBJ2-3; 7 bases are a match to TRBD1. V lost 5 bases and J lost 1; bases outside the gene matches: 9. This CDR3 is 16 amino acids long. CDR1 is SGHVS, CDR2 FQNEAQ, per germline. The CDR3 is CASSPQVQGGTDTQYF. DNA of the CDR3: TGTGCCAGCAGCCCCCAAGTCCAGGGGGGCACAGATACGCAGTATTTT.

This clonotype occurred many times. This chain uses TRBV29-1 with TRBJ2-7; D is uncertain. Germline loops: CDR1 SQVTM, CDR2 ANQGSEA. V lost 4 bases and J 4 bases, leaving 8 bases between the germline ends. This CDR3 region has 11 residues. The CDR3 nucleotides are TGCAGCGTTGTGGTACAATACGAGCAGTACTTC. Translation: CSVVVQYEQYF.

The chain couples TRBV5-5 to TRBJ2-3; 7 bases agree with TRBD2. V lost 4 bases to trimming and J lost 5 bases; unmatched junction nucleotides: 7. Germline V lookup: CDR1 SGHKS, CDR2 YYEKEE (reference sequence). CDR3 size: 14 residues. This chain's CDR3 is CASSSGTLRDTQYF. The DNA of the CDR3 is TGTGCCAGCAGCAGCGGGACTCTCCGAGATACGCAGTATTTT.

The chain joins TRBV28 to TRBJ1-5, with TRBD1 as a possible D gene (5 bases). CDR1 is MDHEN and CDR2 is SYDVKM in the germline V gene. The CDR3 consists of 13 residues. The V gene lost 10 bases and the J gene lost 3 bases, with 13 bases spanning the gap. As DNA, the CDR3 is TGTGCCACCTTGGGACTGACCAATCAGCCCCAGCATTTT. This gives the protein CATLGLTNQPQHF.

There are a few counts of this clonotype. This sequence joins TRBV5-6 and TRBJ2-7, with D perhaps TRBD1 or TRBD2 (5 bases each). Germline V gene data show CDR1 as SGHDT and CDR2 as YYEEEE. The CDR3 runs to 14 residues. Trimming took 4 bases from V and 4 from J, leaving 15 bases between them. The CDR3 DNA sequence: TGTGCCAGCAGCCGGGGCGGACGGATATACGAGCAGTACTTC. Translated, it gives CASSRGGRIYEQYF.

This clonotype was detected a few times. V is TRBV30 and J is TRBJ2-5, with D possibly TRBD1 on 6 matching bases. There are 12 residues in the CDR3. CDR1 is GTSNPN, CDR2 SVGIG, per germline (reference sequence). Deletions cut 5 bases from V and 5 bases from J, with 12 bases between. Here the CDR3 DNA reads TGTGCCTGGCAGGGGCTCGGCGAGACCCAGTACTTC. Translating it yields CAWQGLGETQYF.

This clonotype has a handful of counts. The DNA for the CDR3 is TGTGCCAGCAGCTTAGGGGCCCCAGTAGGCTCTGGGGCCAACGTCCTGACTTTC. This translates into CASSLGAPVGSGANVLTF. The chain links TRBV7-8 to TRBJ2-6; D remains ambiguous. This CDR3 has 18 amino acids. The ends were cut back, 1 base at V and 0 bases at J, with 13 bases in the middle. Germline V gives CDR1 SGHVS, CDR2 FQNEAQ. The full variable domain, with the rest looked up from reference TRBV7-8 and TRBJ2-6, is GAGVSQSPRYKVAKRGQDVALRCDPISGHVSLFWYQQALGQGPEFLTYFQNEAQLDKSGLPSDRFFAERPEGSVSTLKIQRTQQEDSAVYLCASSLGAPVGSGANVLTFGAGSRLTVL.

In its sample, this clonotype was seen many times. For the CDR3, the DNA is TGCAGTGCTCCCCTTTGGCGGGAACTGGGGGAGCAGTTCTTC. It yields the protein CSAPLWRELGEQFF. The V gene is TRBV20-1, the J gene TRBJ2-1; D might be TRBD2 (6 bases). Trimming stripped 5 bases from V and 10 bases from J, with 21 bases between. This CDR3 comprises 14 residues. In germline, CDR1 is DFQATT, CDR2 SNEGSKA (reference sequence).

This clonotype was counted a few times. The chain links TRBV7-2 to TRBJ2-1; D is ambiguous. The CDR3 extends over 13 amino acids. Germline V gene sequence: CDR1 SGHTA, CDR2 FQGNSA. The ends were cut back, 5 bases at V and 9 bases at J, with 14 bases in the middle. CDR3 in DNA: TGTGCCAGCAGCCCCTCGCGCAGAGGTGAGCAGTTCTTC. This sequence encodes CASSPSRRGEQFF.

This clonotype has a handful of counts. The chain recombines TRBV7-2 with TRBJ2-7, with 11 bases matching TRBD2. V was pared by 3 bases and J by 4 bases, with 8 bases of the junction left unmatched. Germline loops: CDR1 SGHTA, CDR2 FQGNSA. This CDR3 contains 16 residues. The CDR3 loop reads CASSFRSGRVGYEQYF. In nucleotides, the CDR3 is TGTGCCAGCAGCTTTCGTAGCGGGAGGGTGGGATACGAGCAGTACTTC.

This clonotype was observed at least ten times. The J gene is TRBJ2-7, the V gene TRBV5-5; 7 bases map to TRBD1. CDR3 length equals 15 residues. The germline V gene has CDR1 SGHKS and CDR2 YYEKEE (reference sequence). V dropped 2 bases and J dropped 3; count of bases not matched to a gene: 8. CDR3 amino acids: CASSFRQGINYEQYF. CDR3 DNA: TGTGCCAGCAGCTTCCGACAGGGAATAAACTACGAGCAGTACTTC.

This clonotype was seen more than once but under ten times. CDR3 residues: CASSESAGSTDTQYF. The DNA for the CDR3 is TGCGCCAGCAGTGAGTCTGCGGGCAGCACAGATACGCAGTATTTT. The chain couples TRBV10-1 to TRBJ2-3, with D maybe TRBD2 (5 bases). The CDR3 covers 15 residues. V lost 0 bases and J lost 0, with 7 bases in between. The germline CDR1 and CDR2 sequences are WNHNN and SYGVQD (reference sequence).

This clonotype was found a few times. Its ends do not fully match the called genes, so a read error is possible. The V and J genes are TRBV7-7 and TRBJ2-1; 7 nucleotides line up with TRBD2. The CDR3 has 18 residues. Germline V gene data show CDR1 as SSHAT and CDR2 as FNYEAQ (reference sequence). The CDR3 DNA reads TGTGCTAGCAGCTTACCCCCGGAGGAGCGGGGAGGGGTTGTTGAGCAGTTCTTC. Amino acids: CASSLPPEERGGVVEQFF.

This clonotype was detected ten times or more. V usage is TRBV7-9 and J usage is TRBJ1-3; D gene unclear. Trimming stripped 5 bases from V and 4 bases from J, with 3 bases between. CDR3 size: 11 residues. Germline assignment: CDR1 SEHNR and CDR2 FQNEAQ (reference sequence). In DNA form, the CDR3 reads TGTGCCAGCAGCCTGGGAAACACCATATATTTT. It encodes CASSLGNTIYF.